This TCR beta chain was recovered during a study of T cell repertoires in cytomegalovirus infection (dated by TCRdb to about 2019). A note on the overall study: Peptide stimulations targeted recently identified HLA-C-restricted CMV epitopes, whose presentation resists viral immunomodulation, together with well-studied HLA-B-restricted epitopes. Because public TCR beta signatures pointed to carriage of CMV infection together with the matching HLA type, the HLA type of each donor mattered for the analysis. The research as a whole found: In both this cohort and an independent roughly 350-donor cohort, the cumulative frequency of public TCR beta family members distinguished carriers of CMV infection plus the relevant HLA type. In the ex vivo response, HLA-C-restricted CMV-specific TCR beta clonotypes were dominant, and in two of eight donors the single most frequent clonotype came from this HLA-C-restricted group.

Concerning this clonotype itself: This clone's antigen is unknown. Base qualities are not at hand, and no much larger clone is one base apart.

What this sample's treatment or condition label stands for: in vitro stimulation with specific CMV peptide epitopes to enrich CMV-specific T cells. TCRdb records Illumina HiSeq 1500 as the sequencer. The public reads were reanalyzed by TCRdb: fastp trimming at Q25, MiXCR alignment, in-frame beta chains only. One record per CDR3 amino acid sequence lists the most common genes and DNA. The sample includes about 900,000 distinct CDR3 sequences, with around 32% observed a single time. Over 13% of the sample rests with the top ten. The receptor was derived from a human donor in good health (CMV status not recorded). Some clones in this sample may be carry-over from other donors' samples. Specimen: cultured CD8+ T cells from PBMCs, collected from culture after CMV antigen stimulation.

The bases read TGTGCCAGCAGTTTAGAGCCATTTGGACCCTGGGAAGAGACCCAGTACTTC. Its translation reads: CASSLEPFGPWEETQYF. The sequence joins TRBV27 to TRBJ2-5, with no confidently assigned D gene. V and J are truncated by 2 bases and 3 bases respectively, leaving an intervening sequence of 19 bases. Sequences MNHEY (CDR1) and SMNVEV (CDR2) are obtained from the germline V gene (reference sequence). The CDR3 runs 17 amino acids, cysteine and phenylalanine included. This entry keeps only the CDR3 DNA: 51 bases, framed from base 1.